Listed below are T cell receptor beta chains from one sample, sequenced in a study of PD-1 blockade in classical Hodgkin lymphoma. Profiling relied on immunoSEQ multiplex PCR, and the TCRdb table lists in-frame clones only, not all of them. The data hold approximately 150,000 clones, with around four fifths observed a single time. Source: peripheral blood mononuclear cells (PBMCs), taken before the second cycle of nivolumab. Receptors originate from a human donor with classical Hodgkin lymphoma. Both conserved end residues are trimmed from each CDR3. Clone size is given for some rows only: seen once, a few or many times, or a class if the clone is expanded.

V gene: TRBV7-9
CDR3 length: 14
clone size: NA
J gene: TRBJ1-1
CDR3 protein: ASSLMRGQGGTEAF

V gene: TRBV28
CDR3 length: 15
clone size: few
J gene: TRBJ2-5
CDR3 protein: ASSGSGQGGPQETQY

V gene: TRBV14
CDR3 length: 17
clone size: NA
J gene: TRBJ2-5
CDR3 protein: ASSPRTSGRRRDQETQY

V gene: TRBV6-5
CDR3 length: 11
clone size: few
J gene: TRBJ2-1
CDR3 protein: ASRNRDKYEQF

V gene: TRBV7-6
CDR3 length: 9
clone size: NA
J gene: TRBJ2-7
CDR3 protein: ASSRDYEQY

V gene: TRBV19
CDR3 length: 13
clone size: once
J gene: TRBJ1-1
CDR3 protein: ASKAPPGGNTEAF

V gene: TRBV18
CDR3 length: 11
clone size: few
J gene: TRBJ1-2
CDR3 protein: ASSGTGFYGYT

V gene: TRBV6-6
CDR3 length: 13
clone size: NA
J gene: TRBJ1-1
CDR3 protein: ASSYSSGGWTEAF

V gene: TRBV6-6
CDR3 length: 14
clone size: NA
J gene: TRBJ2-1
CDR3 protein: ASSYTGVRSYNEQF

V gene: TRBV6-6
CDR3 length: 12
clone size: NA
J gene: TRBJ2-7
CDR3 protein: ASRGGGVSYEQY

V gene: TRBV11-3
CDR3 length: 11
clone size: NA
J gene: TRBJ2-2
CDR3 protein: ASGLAGAGELF

V gene: TRBV29-1
CDR3 length: 11
clone size: NA
J gene: TRBJ1-1
CDR3 protein: SGGTPMNTEAF

V gene: TRBV5-1
CDR3 length: 11
clone size: NA
J gene: TRBJ2-3
CDR3 protein: ASSSGGVDTQY

V gene: TRBV10-2
CDR3 length: 10
clone size: NA
J gene: TRBJ2-2
CDR3 protein: ASRTDAGELF

V gene: TRBV7-2
CDR3 length: 11
clone size: NA
J gene: TRBJ2-7
CDR3 protein: ASSLLRASEQY

V gene: TRBV6-5
CDR3 length: 12
clone size: NA
J gene: NA
CDR3 protein: ASSYWPASYEQY

V gene: TRBV7-2
CDR3 length: 11
clone size: NA
J gene: TRBJ2-3
CDR3 protein: ASSILEADTQY

V gene: TRBV5-1
CDR3 length: 12
clone size: NA
J gene: TRBJ1-2
CDR3 protein: ASSLTGVAYGYT

V gene: TRBV5-6
CDR3 length: 13
clone size: NA
J gene: TRBJ2-5
CDR3 protein: ASSLDYLRQETQY

V gene: TRBV5-1
CDR3 length: 10
clone size: NA
J gene: TRBJ1-2
CDR3 protein: ASSPTNGGYT

V gene: TRBV12-1
CDR3 length: 13
clone size: NA
J gene: TRBJ2-7
CDR3 protein: ASSFDTGPNYEQY

V gene: TRBV6-1
CDR3 length: 11
clone size: NA
J gene: TRBJ1-2
CDR3 protein: ASSPHDIGGYT

V gene: TRBV6-1
CDR3 length: 13
clone size: NA
J gene: TRBJ2-2
CDR3 protein: ASSEGRGFTGELF

V gene: TRBV7-2
CDR3 length: 11
clone size: NA
J gene: TRBJ2-1
CDR3 protein: ASSLERGREQF

V gene: TRBV5-1
CDR3 length: 13
clone size: NA
J gene: TRBJ2-1
CDR3 protein: ASSPTSGSYNEQF

V gene: TRBV7-7
CDR3 length: 11
clone size: NA
J gene: TRBJ2-7
CDR3 protein: ASSFGQGGIQY

V gene: TRBV10-3
CDR3 length: 12
clone size: NA
J gene: TRBJ2-7
CDR3 protein: AISEAVGSYEQY

V gene: TRBV20-1
CDR3 length: 9
clone size: NA
J gene: TRBJ1-4
CDR3 protein: SARMGEKLF

V gene: TRBV19
CDR3 length: 12
clone size: NA
J gene: TRBJ2-5
CDR3 protein: ASSISQGRETQY

V gene: TRBV6-1
CDR3 length: 13
clone size: many
J gene: TRBJ2-7
CDR3 protein: ASSEQPTGTYEQY

V gene: TRBV27
CDR3 length: 12
clone size: few
J gene: TRBJ2-7
CDR3 protein: ASSRLDRPYEQY

V gene: TRBV6-6
CDR3 length: 12
clone size: NA
J gene: TRBJ1-5
CDR3 protein: ASSYGTANQPQH

V gene: TRBV7-6
CDR3 length: 17
clone size: NA
J gene: TRBJ2-1
CDR3 protein: ASSLVSGDESPAYNEQF

V gene: TRBV6-5
CDR3 length: 13
clone size: NA
J gene: TRBJ1-1
CDR3 protein: ASSYLRVGATEAF

V gene: TRBV5-8
CDR3 length: 11
clone size: NA
J gene: TRBJ1-4
CDR3 protein: ATRQGEYEKLF

V gene: TRBV7-2
CDR3 length: 9
clone size: NA
J gene: TRBJ2-5
CDR3 protein: ASSSGETQY

V gene: TRBV7-2
CDR3 length: 13
clone size: NA
J gene: TRBJ2-6
CDR3 protein: ASSSGGTGANVLT

V gene: TRBV11-3
CDR3 length: 13
clone size: few
J gene: TRBJ2-3
CDR3 protein: ASSFGGLEADTQY

V gene: TRBV27
CDR3 length: 13
clone size: NA
J gene: TRBJ2-1
CDR3 protein: ASKRQGALYNEQF

V gene: TRBV7-2
CDR3 length: 11
clone size: NA
J gene: TRBJ2-7
CDR3 protein: ASSSTQGSEQY

V gene: TRBV28
CDR3 length: 15
clone size: NA
J gene: TRBJ1-2
CDR3 protein: ASSLGEIRGGAYGYT

V gene: TRBV5-6
CDR3 length: 13
clone size: NA
J gene: TRBJ1-2
CDR3 protein: ASSFGTGANYGYT

V gene: TRBV7-3
CDR3 length: 11
clone size: NA
J gene: TRBJ2-4
CDR3 protein: ASSPGTENIQY

V gene: TRBV5-4
CDR3 length: 13
clone size: NA
J gene: TRBJ2-3
CDR3 protein: ASSTRLAGGDTQY

V gene: TRBV10-3
CDR3 length: 14
clone size: NA
J gene: TRBJ1-4
CDR3 protein: AISEGRTAPFEKLF